This T cell receptor (beta chain) was found in a study of shared clonotypes between healthy human individuals. The table came from immunoSEQ multiplex PCR; TCRdb's copy has only in-frame clones and leaves some out. The sample records fewer than 850,000 clones, around 91% being singletons. V lost 7 bases, J lost 7 bases, and 11 bases lay in between. The CDR3 runs to 11 residues. Germline-derived CDR1 and CDR2 are MDHEN and SYDVKM. The material sequenced was memory CD8+ T cells from PBMCs. Subset of the sample: CD45RO+ cells pooled with CCR7-negative TemRA cells. The gene calls are TRBV28 and TRBJ2-7; perhaps TRBD1 as D (5 bases). This TCR was sampled from a man aged 18 to 29 in good health. Some clones in this sample may be carry-over from other donors' samples. The CDR3 DNA reads as TGTGCCAGCATCAAAGGGGCTGAGCAGTACTTC. The encoded protein is CASIKGAEQYF.